The clone carrying this TCR beta chain has a single count. This table comes from immunoSEQ multiplex PCR, and its TCRdb copy is limited to in-frame clones, with some not included. The sample consists of about 20,000 clones, roughly 93% of them appearing once. These data belong to a study of blood T cell repertoires in COVID-19. For the study at large: Material from acute and convalescent COVID-19 was sourced from the United States, Italy and Spain.

CDR3 length: 13 amino acids. Trimming removed 6 bases from V and 15 bases from J, with 21 bases in between. Germline-derived CDR1 and CDR2 are LGHNT and FRNRAP. The receptor was derived from a human donor in a cohort sampled during active COVID-19. The sequenced material came from peripheral blood. The chain links TRBV12-5 to TRBJ2-1; TRBD2 might be the D (7 bases). The CDR3 protein is CASGSGGPPPPFF. The CDR3 bases are TGTGCTAGTGGATCCGGGGGGCCGCCGCCCCCGTTCTTC. Based on the CDR3 plus reference TRBV12-5 and TRBJ2-1, the full variable domain is DARVTQTPRHKVTEMGQEVTMRCQPILGHNTVFWYRQTMMQGLELLAYFRNRAPLDDSGMPKDRFSAEMPDATLATLKIQPSEPRDSAVYFCASGSGGPPPPFFGPGTRLTVL.